The clone carrying this TCR beta chain came up many times. The data derive from a study of regulatory T cells in long-lasting Graves disease. Through Arm-PCR of CDR3 regions and iRepertoire HTBI primers, TCR beta libraries were built. TCRdb reprocessed the multiplex PCR reads via MiXCR and lists one record per CDR3 protein. The table shows around 450,000 distinct CDR3 sequences, with over 12% occurring only once. The sample's time point: newly diagnosed GD, antithyroid drugs for less than 3 months. Generation of the TCR library employed RNA extracted from PBMCs. The sample was also linked to a second study, of T cells in Graves' hyperthyroidism and ophthalmopathy.

The sequence was obtained from a woman between 35 and 50 years old with Graves disease. The specimen was peripheral blood mononuclear cells (PBMCs), collected at new diagnosis, from a patient treated with antithyroid drugs.

This CDR3 is CSARTQDRGNSPLHF. CDR3 DNA sequence: TGCAGTGCTAGAACCCAGGACAGGGGTAATTCACCCCTCCACTTT. The chain links TRBV20-1 to TRBJ1-6; 9 nucleotides agree with TRBD1. The CDR3 runs to 15 residues. With V trimmed by 2 bases and J by 6 bases, 5 bases remained unmatched. In germline, CDR1 is DFQATT, CDR2 SNEGSKA (reference sequence).